A single TCR beta chain is shown here with its context. The source of the sample is a study of human T cells and chemical hapten exposure. Study overall: Read at 6 days, the patch tests placed 0.01% DPC on the upper back.

During construction of the library, unique molecular identifiers were attached to individual cDNA molecules for quantitative, reproducible TCR counting. Original data processing: Per sample, the median was around 100,000 TCRs, with values from about 22,000 to 700,000. TCRdb fed the RACE reads into MiXCR, producing one record per CDR3 protein. The V and J calls here are based on TCRdb, not the publication. The table lists fewer than 100,000 distinct CDR3 sequences, 10% to 15% of them singletons. The sample's time point: patch test 1, 2 weeks after DPC sensitization. Treatment denoted: therapeutic diphenylcyclopropenone sensitization with weekly scalp DPC. The donor pool consisted of alopecia patients aged 18 to 70 years, considered suitable for DPC. The germline V gene encodes CDR1 SGDLS and CDR2 YYNGEE. V was clipped by 0 bases and J by 5 bases, with 9 bases between them. This CDR3 region has 14 residues.

Source: whole blood, taken in connection with sensitization to the hapten diphenylcyclopropenone (DPC). The clonotype originates from a woman aged 55-70 years with alopecia areata. Some clones in this sample may be carry-over from other donors' samples. The chain couples TRBV9 to TRBJ2-1; TRBD1 is a possible D gene (6 bases). This CDR3 is CASSVAPGDNEQFF. The CDR3 region has the DNA TGTGCCAGCAGCGTAGCTCCAGGGGACAATGAGCAGTTCTTC.